This T cell receptor beta chain emerged from a study of blood T cell repertoires in COVID-19. The wider study: Both acute and convalescent COVID-19 samples were obtained from the United States, Italy and Spain. PBMCs, B-cell-depleted T cells, or T cells were the source of the cDNA or gDNA that made up the material.

Authors' methods: Estimation of nucleated cell counts was performed using reference gene primer amplification. TCRdb keeps only in-frame clones here, not all; method: immunoSEQ multiplex PCR. The V and J calls and clone size are taken from that table; D and trimming were inferred from the DNA. The sample gives about 170,000 clones, around 85% of which show up once; about 1.2% is in the top ten. Germline CDR1 MGHRA, CDR2 YSYEKL. This CDR3 contains 16 residues. The ends were cut back, 3 bases at V and 1 base at J, with 12 bases in the middle. This clonotype originated in a man aged 60 to 69 who had recovered from COVID-19. The chain links TRBV4-1 to TRBJ1-4; D gene ambiguous. Sequenced sample: peripheral blood. CDR3 bases: TGCGCCAGCAGCCAGACTGTGACCGGAACTAATGAAAAACTGTTTTTT. It is translated as CASSQTVTGTNEKLFF.